This TCR beta chain was sequenced in a study of cytomegalovirus exposure and HLA in healthy donors. On the study more broadly: A prior study identified just under 120 million unique TCR beta sequences from about 179 million T cells. The study, taken as a whole, reports: For most TCR beta V segments, an earlier analysis put the productive rate at about 87% or about 30% of the time.

Regarding this clone: Its antigen is still unknown.

PCR was performed using 60 Vbeta and 13 Jbeta primers. Clones were read by immunoSEQ multiplex PCR, and TCRdb kept only the in-frame ones, dropping some. This table lists about 77,000 clones. The germline V gene has CDR1 SGHRS and CDR2 YFSETQ. This CDR3 has 14 amino acids. V lost 0 bases to trimming and J lost 0 bases, with 5 bases between them. This chain joins TRBV5-1 and TRBJ2-3; D is unclear. This clonotype was obtained from a man aged 45-60 years in good health and CMV-seropositive. Sequenced material: PBMCs. CDR3 nucleotide sequence: TGCGCCAGCAGCTTGGTTCAGAGCACAGATACGCAGTATTTT. Translating it yields CASSLVQSTDTQYF.